This T cell receptor beta chain stems from a study of blood T cell repertoires in COVID-19. Study-wide background: Spain, Italy and the United States supplied samples that represented acute and convalescent COVID-19.

Authors' analysis steps: Reference gene primer amplification gave estimated nucleated cell counts. This table comes from immunoSEQ multiplex PCR, and its TCRdb copy is limited to in-frame clones, with some not included. V and J calls and clone size are given by that table; D and trimming were obtained from the DNA. The sample carries about 400,000 clones, 88% recorded once. Cohorts were assigned according to the clinical history that participants reported. Losses at the gene ends were 5 bases for V and 0 bases for J; bases not matched to a gene: 4. This CDR3 contains 15 residues. From germline, CDR1 is SNHLY and CDR2 FYNNEI. This clone has only one observation.

The sequenced sample consisted of PBMCs or T cells enriched from blood (not recorded which). This chain links TRBV2 with TRBJ2-1; 7 nucleotides align to TRBD1. The TCR was taken from a woman in her forties with acute COVID-19. As DNA, the CDR3 is TGTGCCAGCAGTCATCGGGACAGCTCCTACAATGAGCAGTTCTTC. This encodes CASSHRDSSYNEQFF.